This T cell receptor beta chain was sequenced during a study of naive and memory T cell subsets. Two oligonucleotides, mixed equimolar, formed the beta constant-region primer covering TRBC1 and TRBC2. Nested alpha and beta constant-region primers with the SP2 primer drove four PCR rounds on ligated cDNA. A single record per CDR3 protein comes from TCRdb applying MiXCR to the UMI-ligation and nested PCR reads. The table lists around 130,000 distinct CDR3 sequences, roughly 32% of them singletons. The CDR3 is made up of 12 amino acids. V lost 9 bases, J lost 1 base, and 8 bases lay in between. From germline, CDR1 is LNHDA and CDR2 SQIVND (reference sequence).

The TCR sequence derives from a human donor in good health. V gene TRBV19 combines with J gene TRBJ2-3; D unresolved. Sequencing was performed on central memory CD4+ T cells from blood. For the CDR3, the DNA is TGTGCCAGCAAGGGTGGCACAGATACGCAGTATTTT. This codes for CASKGGTDTQYF.